This T cell receptor beta chain came from a study of OX40 agonist ivuxolimab in advanced cancers. About the research overall: In this cohort, patients received ivuxolimab, an agonistic anti-OX40 (CD134) antibody. Among those treated, three patients had partial responses, one with hepatocellular carcinoma and two with cutaneous melanoma. Points from the study as a whole: Clonal expansion in partial responders at 0.1-3.0 mg/kg ranked among the lowest.

As regards this clone: Its antigen is as yet unknown.

The repertoire was sequenced with immunoSEQ multiplex PCR; TCRdb's copy has only in-frame clones and lacks some. In the table there are around 70,000 clones, roughly four fifths of which are singletons. There are 13 residues in the CDR3. The germline V and J ends were trimmed by 3 bases and 4 bases, with 10 bases remaining between them. From germline, CDR1 is SNHLY and CDR2 FYNNEI. This sequence joins TRBV2 and TRBJ2-7; D is unclear. The specimen comprised CD4+ or CD8+ T cells sorted from blood, sampled in a trial of the OX40 agonist ivuxolimab. This clonotype was sampled from an adult with an advanced solid tumor such as melanoma, head and neck, liver or kidney cancer. The CDR3 is CASSEGRRYEQYF. CDR3 bases: TGTGCCAGCAGTGAGGGCAGGAGATACGAGCAGTACTTC.